This T cell receptor (beta chain) was captured in a study of identical twins. Study-wide results and caveats: Out-of-frame alpha sequences common to twins exhibited an excess of low generation probability. Insertions ran lower in abundant cord blood beta clonotypes, though not in memory repertoires.

Concerning this clonotype itself: Antigen specificity is unknown.

Germline values: CDR1 DFQATT, CDR2 SNEGSKA (reference sequence). V was pared by 7 bases and J by 0 bases, with 11 bases of the junction left unmatched. CDR3 length: 16 residues. Unique molecular identifiers were present on the cDNA, which also gained a universal primer site by template switching. A single record per CDR3 protein comes from TCRdb applying MiXCR to the 5' RACE reads. This table holds 200,000 to 250,000 distinct CDR3 sequences, about 7.5% found once. These data also featured in a second study, about yellow fever vaccine responses in identical twins. From that study: Among the twins, the vaccine T cell response reportedly seemed partly convergent and partly personalized.

Sequenced material: memory (CD45RO+) T cells sorted from blood. V and J are TRBV20-1 and TRBJ2-5, with 10 bases aligning to TRBD2. This TCR came from a young woman in good health. CDR3 loop: CSVGAGGRANQETQYF. CDR3 nucleotides: TGCAGTGTAGGAGCGGGAGGGCGTGCGAACCAAGAGACCCAGTACTTC.